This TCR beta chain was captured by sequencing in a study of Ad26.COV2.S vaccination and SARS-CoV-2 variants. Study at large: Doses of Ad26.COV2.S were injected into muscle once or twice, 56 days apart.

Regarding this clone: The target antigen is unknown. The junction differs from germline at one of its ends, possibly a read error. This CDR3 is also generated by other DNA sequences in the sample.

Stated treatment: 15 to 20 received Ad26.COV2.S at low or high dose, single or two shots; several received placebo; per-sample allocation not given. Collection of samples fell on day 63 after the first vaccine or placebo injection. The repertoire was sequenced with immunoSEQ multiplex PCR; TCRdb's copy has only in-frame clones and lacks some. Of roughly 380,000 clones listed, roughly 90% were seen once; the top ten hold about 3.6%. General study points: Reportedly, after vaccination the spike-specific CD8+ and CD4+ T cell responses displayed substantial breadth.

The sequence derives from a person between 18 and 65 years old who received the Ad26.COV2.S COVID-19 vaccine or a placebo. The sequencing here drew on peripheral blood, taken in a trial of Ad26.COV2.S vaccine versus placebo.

The CDR3 DNA is TGTGCCAGCACCTTTACCCTAGCGGGGGCGACCGGGGAGTTGTTTTTT. The encoded protein is CASTFTLAGATGELFF. This chain joins TRBV7-2 and TRBJ2-2; 10 positions match TRBD2. This CDR3 comprises 16 residues. The germline CDR1 and CDR2 sequences are SGHTA and FQGNSA. Filled out from reference TRBV7-2 and TRBJ2-2, the complete variable domain reads GAGVSQSPSNKVTEKGKDVELRCDPISGHTALYWYRQSLGQGLEFLIYFQGNSAPDKSGLPSDRFSAERTGGSVSTLTIQRTQQEDSAVYLCASTFTLAGATGELFFGEGSRLTVL.